These 5 T cell receptor beta chains originate from one sample sequenced in a study of OX40 agonist ivuxolimab in advanced cancers. Libraries were prepared by immunoSEQ multiplex PCR; TCRdb keeps only in-frame clonotypes and omits some of them. Of over 40,000 clones in the sample, approximately 84% were seen once. Sequences were derived from CD4+ or CD8+ T cells sorted from blood, sampled in a trial of the OX40 agonist ivuxolimab. These receptors were obtained from an adult with an advanced solid tumor such as melanoma, head and neck, liver or kidney cancer.

The V call is TRBV5-1, the J call TRBJ1-1; 9 bases agree with TRBD1. This CDR3 is built from 16 residues. Trimming removed 4 bases from V and 3 bases from J; junction bases left unmatched: 10. The germline gives CDR1 SGHRS, CDR2 YFSETQ. The CDR3 here is CASSRAGQGQYTEAFF. The CDR3 nucleotides are TGCGCCAGCAGCCGGGCCGGACAGGGGCAGTACACTGAAGCTTTCTTT.

The chain employs TRBV4-1 and TRBJ2-3; a possible D gene is TRBD1 (6 bases). The CDR3 is made up of 18 amino acids. Trimming stripped 1 base from V and 4 bases from J, with 21 bases between. CDR1 and CDR2 (germline): MGHRA, YSYEKL. The CDR3 nucleotides are TGCGCCAGCAGCCAAGCGGGCGGCAGAGGGGGTGGAGCAGATACGCAGTATTTT. Its translation is CASSQAGGRGGGADTQYF.

V is TRBV7-2 and J is TRBJ2-7; perhaps TRBD1 as D (6 bases). The germline V gene has CDR1 SGHTA and CDR2 FQGNSA. Trimming left V 6 bases short and J 0 bases short, with 9 bases between. CDR3 size: 13 residues. CDR3 in DNA: TGTGCCAGCAGTAGGACAGTCTCCTACGAGCAGTACTTC. Protein sequence: CASSRTVSYEQYF. The entire variable domain, with the rest obtained from reference TRBV7-2 and TRBJ2-7, is as follows: GAGVSQSPSNKVTEKGKDVELRCDPISGHTALYWYRQSLGQGLEFLIYFQGNSAPDKSGLPSDRFSAERTGGSVSTLTIQRTQQEDSAVYLCASSRTVSYEQYFGPGTRLTVT.

The chain recombines TRBV7-9 with TRBJ1-6, with TRBD1 matching 7 bases. Unmatched junction bases numbered 8, after V lost 5 bases and J lost 7 bases. In germline, CDR1 is SEHNR, CDR2 FQNEAQ (reference sequence). The CDR3 loop spans 15 amino acids. The CDR3 DNA is TGTGCCAGCAGCCCCGGGACAGAGAGAAATTCACCCCTCCACTTT. Protein product: CASSPGTERNSPLHF.

This clone was detected a few times. This chain joins TRBV7-3 and TRBJ2-3; 14 nucleotides match TRBD2. The CDR3 spans 15 residues. The V segment lost 5 bases and the J segment 4 bases; nucleotides outside the gene matches: 2. Germline loops: CDR1 SGHTA, CDR2 FQGTGA. The CDR3: CASSKTSGGADTQYF. CDR3 sequence (DNA): TGTGCCAGCAGCAAGACTAGCGGGGGGGCAGATACGCAGTATTTT.